Below, 28 T cell receptor beta chains from the same sample are listed, as sequenced in a study of T cells expressing NK-cell markers. TCRdb re-analyzed the 5' RACE reads; it lists each CDR3 protein once, without DNA. The repertoire shows fewer than 400,000 distinct CDR3 sequences; the top ten hold 9.5% to 12%. The sequencing input was blood T cells: a sorted CD56 or NKG2C T cell subset, CD4+ or CD8+ T cells, or bulk PBMC T cells (not recorded which). The receptors come from a woman aged 50 to 60 in good health.

The chain recombines TRBV7-8 with TRBJ1-1; as DNA is missing, the TRBD1 call by TCRdb cannot be tested. Germline lookup yields CDR1 SGHVS and CDR2 FQNEAQ. CDR3 length equals 14 residues. CDR3 sequence: CASSLAGEQSEAFF.

The chain uses TRBV6-6 and TRBJ2-4; TCRdb's D call, TRBD2, is unchecked because there is no DNA. Germline V gene sequence: CDR1 MNHNY, CDR2 SVGAGI (reference sequence). The CDR3 contains 14 residues. CDR3 in amino acids: CASSLGTSAHIQYF.

The V and J genes are TRBV28 and TRBJ2-5; TCRdb's D call, TRBD2, is unchecked because there is no DNA. This CDR3 region has 14 residues. Germline V gives CDR1 MDHEN, CDR2 SYDVKM. This CDR3 reads CASNNWREVETQYF. Combining the CDR3 with reference TRBV28 and TRBJ2-5 gives the whole variable domain DVKVTQSSRYLVKRTGEKVFLECVQDMDHENMFWYRQDPGLGLRLIYFSYDVKMKEKGDIPEGYSVSREKKERFSLILESASTNQTSMYLCASNNWREVETQYFGPGTRLLVL.

The V call is TRBV20-1, the J call TRBJ1-1. CDR1 DFQATT and CDR2 SNEGSKA come from the germline V gene (reference sequence). This CDR3 has 15 amino acids. Here the CDR3 reads CSARRAGGLDTEAFF.

The rearrangement joins TRBV15 to TRBJ2-7; no DNA is available, so the TRBD1 call from TCRdb remains unchecked. The CDR3 has 15 amino acids. Germline CDR1 LNHNV, CDR2 YYDKDF (reference sequence). The CDR3 sequence is CATSWSTGEGYEQYF.

This chain joins TRBV20-1 and TRBJ1-2; there is no DNA to check the TCRdb D call of TRBD1. This CDR3 has 15 residues. Germline CDR1 is DFQATT and CDR2 is SNEGSKA (reference sequence). CDR3 amino acids: CSASRDRDSSYGYTF.

The chain recombines TRBV24-1 with TRBJ2-1; the TCRdb call, TRBD1, lacks DNA for checking. This CDR3 has 14 residues. CDR1 and CDR2 (germline): KGHDR, SFDVKD. The CDR3 sequence: CATSARDREYEQFF.

The chain employs TRBV11-2 and TRBJ2-3; with no DNA, the TCRdb D assignment of TRBD2 cannot be verified. This CDR3 is built from 18 residues. Looked up from germline, CDR1 is SGHAT and CDR2 is FQNNGV. CDR3: CASRSWGLAVKSTDTQYF.

This chain uses TRBV4-1 with TRBJ2-7; the D call of TRBD2 rests on TCRdb alone, since no DNA is present to check it. The CDR3 is made up of 14 amino acids. Germline assignment: CDR1 MGHRA and CDR2 YSYEKL. CDR3 residues: CASSPRAGPYEQYF.

V is TRBV29-1 and J is TRBJ1-1. The CDR3 consists of 14 residues. Germline loops: CDR1 SQVTM, CDR2 ANQGSEA. The CDR3 sequence is CSAWGRATRNEAFF.

The rearrangement uses TRBV3-1 and TRBJ1-2; TCRdb's D call of TRBD1 is untestable without DNA. CDR3 length equals 18 residues. Germline-derived CDR1 and CDR2 are LGHDT and YNNKEL (reference sequence). The CDR3 here is CASSQDPAGGVDNYGYTF.

This sequence joins TRBV29-1 and TRBJ1-4. The CDR3 sequence is 15 residues long. Germline CDR1 is SQVTM and CDR2 is ANQGSEA. CDR3 region: CSVGRGGSTNEKLFF.

The rearrangement links TRBV11-3 to TRBJ2-1; the D call of TRBD1 rests on TCRdb alone, since no DNA is present to check it. Germline lookup yields CDR1 SGHNT and CDR2 YENEEA. This CDR3 has 15 residues. The CDR3 is CASSPSGAGTNEQFF.

CDR3: CASSSAGQVNQPQHF. The genes are TRBV6-5 and TRBJ1-5; TCRdb returns TRBD1, unconfirmable since there is no DNA. Germline assignment: CDR1 MNHEY and CDR2 SVGAGI. The CDR3 consists of 15 residues.

The gene calls are TRBV7-8 and TRBJ2-7; TCRdb calls TRBD1, which cannot be checked without DNA. Germline V gene data show CDR1 as SGHVS and CDR2 as FQNEAQ. The CDR3 contains 14 residues. CDR3 amino acids: CASSLDRGTYEQYF.

The chain employs TRBV6-5 and TRBJ2-1; TCRdb outputs TRBD1, but without DNA this stays unchecked. The length of the CDR3 is 15 residues. The germline V gene encodes CDR1 MNHEY and CDR2 SVGAGI. The CDR3 is CASSSTGGVYNEQFF.

The V call is TRBV20-1, the J call TRBJ2-5. The germline V gene encodes CDR1 DFQATT and CDR2 SNEGSKA (reference sequence). The CDR3 spans 16 residues. The CDR3 is CSARPVGNWVQETQYF.

The rearrangement joins TRBV12-3 or TRBV12-4 to TRBJ2-2; TCRdb's D call, TRBD2, is unchecked because there is no DNA. The CDR3 is made up of 16 amino acids. The chain's CDR3 is CASRTGVSSRTGELFF.

The chain has TRBV2 and TRBJ2-3; TCRdb gives TRBD2 as the D gene, but with no DNA this cannot be confirmed. Germline CDR1 reads SNHLY; CDR2 reads FYNNEI. This CDR3 spans 16 amino acids. The CDR3 protein is CAGKLAGVSQGNTQYF.

This sequence joins TRBV4-2 and TRBJ2-7; TCRdb's assignment of TRBD2 cannot be checked, as there is no DNA. This CDR3 has 14 residues. Germline values: CDR1 LGHNA, CDR2 YNFKEQ. The CDR3 loop reads CASSTGLAGVEQYF.

CDR3 loop: CSATLDRGYYEQYF. The chain uses TRBV20-1 and TRBJ2-7; there is no DNA to check the TCRdb D call of TRBD1. Per germline, CDR1 DFQATT and CDR2 SNEGSKA (reference sequence). This CDR3 contains 14 residues.

The V and J genes are TRBV29-1 and TRBJ2-4. Germline CDR1 reads SQVTM; CDR2 reads ANQGSEA. The CDR3 is 13 residues long. The CDR3 is CSVESRFGNIQYF.

V gene TRBV3-1 combines with J gene TRBJ2-3; TCRdb outputs TRBD2, but without DNA this stays unchecked. The CDR3 consists of 17 residues. Germline CDR1 reads LGHDT; CDR2 reads YNNKEL (reference sequence). The CDR3 loop reads CASSRTSGRKGTDTQYF.

The V gene is TRBV7-2, the J gene TRBJ2-1; TCRdb's D call, TRBD2, is unchecked because there is no DNA. The CDR3 sequence is 14 residues long. The germline V gene encodes CDR1 SGHTA and CDR2 FQGNSA. The CDR3 sequence: CASSRPESLGWQFF.

The chain joins TRBV12-3 or TRBV12-4 to TRBJ2-1; TCRdb designates TRBD2, a call that cannot be tested without DNA. The CDR3 runs to 15 residues. CDR3 region: CASSRPSGTSWEQFF.

J is TRBJ2-5 and V is TRBV5-1; checking the TCRdb D call of TRBD1 is not possible without DNA. The CDR3 runs 14 residues. Germline V gives CDR1 SGHRS, CDR2 YFSETQ. CDR3 loop: CASSSGTGSDPQYF.

This chain links TRBV6-5 with TRBJ2-7. The CDR3 is 14 amino acids. Germline lookup yields CDR1 MNHEY and CDR2 SVGAGI. This CDR3 reads CASSYSTTTYEQYF.

The chain couples TRBV5-1 to TRBJ1-1; TCRdb lists TRBD1, though no DNA is available to test this call. CDR3 size: 12 residues. Germline V gives CDR1 SGHRS, CDR2 YFSETQ. This chain's CDR3 is CASSLAGGEAFF.